This TCR beta chain comes out of a study of control samples from healthy donors and cancer patients (dated by TCRdb to 2020 to 2022). The library was made by the immunoSEQ multiplex PCR assay. As stored in TCRdb, this immuneACCESS dataset retains in-frame rearrangements with V and J assigned. A fraction of the clones does not appear; measured against another copy, unresolved V genes explain less than half of the discrepancy, and the remainder lacks a known reason. In all, the sample holds 150,000 to 200,000 clones, and around nine tenths of those were seen once. About 1.4% of the sample goes to the ten largest clones. This clone was seen a single time. No cognate antigen has been identified for it. Per-base quality was not reported, and no clone a single base away is much larger than it. The CDR3 contains 16 residues, cysteine and phenylalanine counted. The read is trimmed to its CDR3 DNA, 48 bases read in frame from base 1. V and J are trimmed by 1 base and 0 bases, and the gene matches miss 2 bases of the junction. CDR1 LNHDA and CDR2 SQIVND were looked up in the germline V gene (reference sequence).

Rearrangement joined TRBV19 to TRBJ1-5, with 8 bases in between that match TRBD1. This clonotype was obtained from a man under 40 in good health. Sequenced input: blood. The DNA reads as follows: TGTGCCAGTAGTATAGCGGGACAGGATAGCAATCAGCCCCAGCATTTT. Translated, this is CASSIAGQDSNQPQHF.